This passage covers 12 T cell receptor beta chains from one sample sequenced in a study of T cells in Graves' hyperthyroidism and ophthalmopathy. The TCR beta CDR3 regions underwent amplification using RNA transcripts as the source. Using the HTBI primer set, a first-round RT-PCR was run on the TCR CDR3. TCRdb ran MiXCR on the multiplex PCR reads and lists one entry per CDR3 protein. The table lists about 420,000 distinct CDR3 sequences, about 13% of them singletons, with 5.3% in the top ten. The sequenced material came from blood. Every receptor here comes from a woman aged 18-35 years with Graves' hyperthyroidism.

This clonotype was counted at least ten times. The chain couples TRBV20-1 to TRBJ1-2, with D unresolved. This CDR3 is 13 amino acids long. CDR1 DFQATT and CDR2 SNEGSKA come from the germline V gene (reference sequence). V lost 2 bases to trimming and J lost 4 bases, with 11 bases between them. CDR3 loop: CSARSSRPYGYTF. The CDR3 DNA is TGCAGTGCTAGATCCAGTAGACCCTATGGCTACACCTTC.

This clonotype was recorded at least ten times. Compared with germline, one end of the junction differs, possibly owing to a read error. This chain joins TRBV28 and TRBJ2-1; D call uncertain. The germline V gene has CDR1 MDHEN and CDR2 SYDVKM. The CDR3 runs 16 residues. CDR3 nucleotide sequence: TGTGCCAGCAGTTATCAAACCGGGTCCTCCAACAATGAGCATTTCTTC. Translating gives CASSYQTGSSNNEHFF.

This clonotype appeared a few times. V usage is TRBV18 and J usage is TRBJ2-1, with D hard to call. Between the trimmed V and J ends, which lost 4 bases and 10 bases, there was a span of 8 bases. The germline V gene encodes CDR1 KGHSH and CDR2 LQKENI. The CDR3 loop spans 11 amino acids. This chain's CDR3 is CASSQGAEQFF. CDR3 DNA: TGTGCCAGCTCACAAGGAGCGGAGCAGTTCTTC.

A few counts support this clonotype. The J gene is TRBJ1-1, the V gene TRBV5-1; D possibly corresponds to TRBD1 (6 bases). The CDR3 length is 15 residues. V lost 1 base, J lost 4 bases, and 14 bases lay in between. Per the germline V gene, CDR1 is SGHRS and CDR2 is YFSETQ. The CDR3 sequence: CASSLSSGAGTEAFF. For the CDR3, the DNA is TGCGCCAGCAGCTTGTCTTCAGGGGCCGGCACTGAAGCTTTCTTT. Full variable domain (missing parts from reference TRBV5-1 and TRBJ1-1): KAGVTQTPRYLIKTRGQQVTLSCSPISGHRSVSWYQQTPGQGLQFLFEYFSETQRNKGNFPGRFSGRQFSNSRSEMNVSTLELGDSALYLCASSLSSGAGTEAFFGQGTRLTVV.

V gene TRBV6-2 or TRBV6-3 combines with J gene TRBJ2-7, with D unresolved. V lost 6 bases to trimming and J lost 3 bases, with 9 bases between them. The CDR3 length is 12 residues. The V gene's germline CDR1 is MNHEY and CDR2 SVGEGT. CDR3 sequence reads: CASRTFSYEQYF. The CDR3 nucleotides are TGTGCCAGCAGGACGTTTAGCTACGAGCAGTACTTC.

The chain is built from TRBV30 and TRBJ2-6; TRBD1 matches 7 bases. The ends lost 2 bases at V and 3 bases at J; junction bases unmatched: 4. CDR3 size: 15 residues. The germline CDR1 and CDR2 sequences are GTSNPN and SVGIG (reference sequence). The chain's CDR3 is CAWSKGGFGANVLTF. For the CDR3, the DNA is TGTGCCTGGAGTAAAGGGGGCTTTGGGGCCAACGTCCTGACTTTC.

In this sample, this clonotype turned up many times. Germline and junction disagree at one end, which may indicate a read error. The chain uses TRBV7-7 and TRBJ2-2, with TRBD2 identical over 11 bases. CDR3 length: 17 amino acids. Germline V gene lookup returns CDR1 SSHAT and CDR2 FNYEAQ (reference sequence). The CDR3 here is CASSYPRGTSGTGELFF. The CDR3, as DNA: TGTGCTAGCAGCTACCCCCGAGGGACTAGCGGCACCGGGGAGCTGTTTTTT.

This sequence joins TRBV7-6 and TRBJ1-1; no clear D gene. The CDR3 spans 14 residues. Between the trimmed V and J ends, which lost 5 bases and 4 bases, there was a span of 14 bases. Germline V gene data show CDR1 as SGHVS and CDR2 as FNYEAQ. The CDR3 DNA follows: TGTGCCAGCAGCGCAATCCCAGTTAGCACTGAAGCTTTCTTT. This codes for CASSAIPVSTEAFF.

This clonotype was counted many times. This rearrangement joins TRBV7-2 to TRBJ2-7; 7 bases align to TRBD1. Germline-derived CDR1 and CDR2 are SGHTA and FQGNSA. The ends lost 6 bases at V and 0 bases at J; junction bases unmatched: 8. This CDR3 has 15 residues. In DNA, the CDR3 is TGTGCCAGCAGATTCCGACAGGGCCTCTCCTACGAGCAGTACTTC. This encodes CASRFRQGLSYEQYF.

The sample holds many counts of this clonotype. The rearrangement joins TRBV12-5 to TRBJ2-4; possible D gene TRBD1, 5 bases. Germline V CDR1 and CDR2: LGHNT, FRNRAP. Trimming took 2 bases from V and 1 from J, leaving 12 bases between them. This CDR3 is 16 amino acids long. DNA for the CDR3: TGTGCTAGTGGTTTGCGGCTCCCAGGGGCCAAAAACATTCAGTACTTC. It yields the protein CASGLRLPGAKNIQYF.

The chain employs TRBV6-1 and TRBJ1-4; D may be TRBD1 (5 bases). CDR1 MNHNS and CDR2 SASEGT come from the germline V gene. Trimming took off 6 bases at V and 0 bases at J, with 8 bases between the two ends. This CDR3 spans 14 amino acids. CDR3 protein: CASSAGSTNEKLFF. CDR3 DNA: TGTGCCAGCAGCGCAGGGTCAACTAATGAAAAACTGTTTTTT.

This clonotype has ten or more counts. The V gene is TRBV10-3, the J gene TRBJ2-3, with D maybe TRBD1 (6 bases). The CDR3 totals 15 residues. Germline V gives CDR1 ENHRY, CDR2 SYGVKD. V shed 4 bases and J shed 6 bases, with 17 bases lying between them. The CDR3 region is CAISGGTIRTDTQYF. In DNA form, the CDR3 reads TGTGCCATCAGTGGGGGGACAATACGGACGGATACGCAGTATTTT.